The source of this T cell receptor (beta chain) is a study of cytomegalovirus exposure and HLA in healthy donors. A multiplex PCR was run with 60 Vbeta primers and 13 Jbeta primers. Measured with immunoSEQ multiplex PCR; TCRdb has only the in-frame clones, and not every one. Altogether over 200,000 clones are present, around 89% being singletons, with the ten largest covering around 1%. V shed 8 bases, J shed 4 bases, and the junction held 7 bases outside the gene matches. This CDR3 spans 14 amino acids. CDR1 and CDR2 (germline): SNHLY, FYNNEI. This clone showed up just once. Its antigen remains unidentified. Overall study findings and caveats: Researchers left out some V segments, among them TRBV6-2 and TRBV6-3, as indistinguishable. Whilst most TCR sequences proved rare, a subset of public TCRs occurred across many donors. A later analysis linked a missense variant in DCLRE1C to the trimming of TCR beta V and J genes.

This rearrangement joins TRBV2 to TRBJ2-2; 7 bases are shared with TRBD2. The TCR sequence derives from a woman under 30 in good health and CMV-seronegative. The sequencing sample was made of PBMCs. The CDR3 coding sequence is TGTGCCAGCGGTGGGTGGGGGGGCACCGGGGAGCTGTTTTTT. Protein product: CASGGWGGTGELFF.